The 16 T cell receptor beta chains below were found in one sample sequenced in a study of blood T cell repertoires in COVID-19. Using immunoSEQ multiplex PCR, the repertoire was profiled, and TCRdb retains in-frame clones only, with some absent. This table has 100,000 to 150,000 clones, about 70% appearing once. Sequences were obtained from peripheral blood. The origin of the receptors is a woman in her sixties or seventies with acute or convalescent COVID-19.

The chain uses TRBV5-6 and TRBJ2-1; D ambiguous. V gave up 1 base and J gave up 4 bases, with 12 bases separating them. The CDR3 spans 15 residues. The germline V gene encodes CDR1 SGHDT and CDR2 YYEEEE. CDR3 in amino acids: CASSLMTRPYNEQFF. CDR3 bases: TGTGCCAGCAGCTTGATGACAAGACCATACAATGAGCAGTTCTTC.

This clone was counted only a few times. The CDR3: CASSKTGQGELHGYTF. The CDR3 DNA follows: TGTGCCAGCAGCAAGACGGGACAGGGGGAATTACATGGCTACACCTTC. The gene calls are TRBV21-1 and TRBJ1-2; the D call TRBD1 from the table was never checked on the DNA. TRBV21-1 is a known pseudogene. The CDR3 is 16 amino acids.

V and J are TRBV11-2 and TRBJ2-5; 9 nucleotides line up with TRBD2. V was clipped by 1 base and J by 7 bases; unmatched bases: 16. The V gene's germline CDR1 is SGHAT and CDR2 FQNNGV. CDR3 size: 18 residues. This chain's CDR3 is CASSLASPSGRLGVTQYF. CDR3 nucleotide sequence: TGTGCCAGCAGCTTAGCCTCCCCCAGCGGGAGGCTTGGGGTGACCCAGTACTTC.

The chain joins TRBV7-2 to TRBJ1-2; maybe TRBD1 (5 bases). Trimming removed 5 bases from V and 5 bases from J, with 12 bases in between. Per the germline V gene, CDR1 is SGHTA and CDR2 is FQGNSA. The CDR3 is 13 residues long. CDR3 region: CASSRTRGYGYTF. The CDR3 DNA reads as TGTGCCAGCAGCAGAACCCGGGGGTATGGCTACACCTTC.

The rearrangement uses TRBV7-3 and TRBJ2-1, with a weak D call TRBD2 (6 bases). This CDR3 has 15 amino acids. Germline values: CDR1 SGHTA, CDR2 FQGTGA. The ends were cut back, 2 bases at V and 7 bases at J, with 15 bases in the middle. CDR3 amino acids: CASSLGSGSGNEQFF. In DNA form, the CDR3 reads TGTGCCAGCAGCTTAGGTAGCGGTTCAGGAAATGAGCAGTTCTTC.

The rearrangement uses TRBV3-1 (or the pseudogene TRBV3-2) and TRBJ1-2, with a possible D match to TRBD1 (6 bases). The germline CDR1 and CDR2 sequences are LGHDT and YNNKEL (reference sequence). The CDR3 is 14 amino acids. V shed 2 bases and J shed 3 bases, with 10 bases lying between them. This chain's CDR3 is CASSQRAGDYGYTF. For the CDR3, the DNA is TGTGCCAGCAGCCAACGGGCAGGGGACTATGGCTACACCTTC.

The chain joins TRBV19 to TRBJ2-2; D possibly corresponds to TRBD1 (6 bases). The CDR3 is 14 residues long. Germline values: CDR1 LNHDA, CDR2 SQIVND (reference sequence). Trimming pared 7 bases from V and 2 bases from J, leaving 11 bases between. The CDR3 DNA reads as TGTGCCAGTAAACCGGGACAAAACACCGGGGAGCTGTTTTTT. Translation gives CASKPGQNTGELFF.

The CDR3 bases are TGCGCCAGCAGTGTCGTGGGAGATGAGCAGTTCTTC. Amino acid sequence: CASSVVGDEQFF. This chain joins TRBV10-2 and TRBJ2-1; a weak D match, TRBD2 (5 bases). There are 12 residues in the CDR3. The germline V gene encodes CDR1 WSHSY and CDR2 SAAADI. Trimming removed 4 bases at V and 8 bases at J, with 9 bases between.

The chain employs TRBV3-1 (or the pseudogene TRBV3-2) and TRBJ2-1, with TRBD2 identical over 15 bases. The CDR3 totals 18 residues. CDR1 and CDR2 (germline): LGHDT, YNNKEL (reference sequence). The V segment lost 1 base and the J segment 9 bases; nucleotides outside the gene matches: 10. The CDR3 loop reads CASSQGEWTSGGATEQFF. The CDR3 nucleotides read TGTGCCAGCAGCCAAGGGGAGTGGACTAGCGGGGGGGCCACTGAGCAGTTCTTC.

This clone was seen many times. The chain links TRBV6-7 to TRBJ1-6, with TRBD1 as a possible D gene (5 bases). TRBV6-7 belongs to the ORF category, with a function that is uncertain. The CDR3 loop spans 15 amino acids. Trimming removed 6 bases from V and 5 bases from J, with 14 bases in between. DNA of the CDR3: TGTGCCAGCAGGCCATTACAGGAACATAATTCACCCCTCCACTTT. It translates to CASRPLQEHNSPLHF.

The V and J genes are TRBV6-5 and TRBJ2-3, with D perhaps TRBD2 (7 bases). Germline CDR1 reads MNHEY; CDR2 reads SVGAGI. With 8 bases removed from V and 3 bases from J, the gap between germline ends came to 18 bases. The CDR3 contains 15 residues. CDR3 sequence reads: CASGVRGGGTDTQYF. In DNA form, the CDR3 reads TGTGCCAGCGGGGTTCGGGGAGGGGGAACAGATACGCAGTATTTT.

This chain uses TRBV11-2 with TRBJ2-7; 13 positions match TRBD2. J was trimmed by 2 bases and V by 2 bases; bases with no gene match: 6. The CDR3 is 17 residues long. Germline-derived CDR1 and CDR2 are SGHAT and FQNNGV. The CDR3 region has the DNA TGTGCCAGCAGCTTAAGGACTAGCGGGAGTGGGACCTACGAGCAGTACTTC. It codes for CASSLRTSGSGTYEQYF.

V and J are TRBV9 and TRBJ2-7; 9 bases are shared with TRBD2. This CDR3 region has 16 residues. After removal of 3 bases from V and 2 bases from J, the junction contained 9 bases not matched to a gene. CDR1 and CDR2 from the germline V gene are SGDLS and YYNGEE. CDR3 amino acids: CASSAGPLAGTYEQYF. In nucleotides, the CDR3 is TGTGCCAGCAGCGCGGGCCCTCTAGCGGGGACCTACGAGCAGTACTTC.

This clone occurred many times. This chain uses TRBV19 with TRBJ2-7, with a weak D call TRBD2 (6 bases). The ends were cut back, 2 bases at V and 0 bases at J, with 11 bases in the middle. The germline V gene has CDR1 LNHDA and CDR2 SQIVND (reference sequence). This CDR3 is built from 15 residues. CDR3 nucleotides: TGTGCCAGTAGTATAATAGGCGGGACCTCCTACGAGCAGTACTTC. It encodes CASSIIGGTSYEQYF. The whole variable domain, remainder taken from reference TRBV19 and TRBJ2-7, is DGGITQSPKYLFRKEGQNVTLSCEQNLNHDAMYWYRQDPGQGLRLIYYSQIVNDFQKGDIAEGYSVSREKKESFPLTVTSAQKNPTAFYLCASSIIGGTSYEQYFGPGTRLTVT.

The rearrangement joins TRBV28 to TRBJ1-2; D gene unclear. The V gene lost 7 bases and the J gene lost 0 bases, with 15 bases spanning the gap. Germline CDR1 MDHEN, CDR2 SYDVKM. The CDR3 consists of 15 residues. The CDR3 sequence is CASTLEARANYGYTF. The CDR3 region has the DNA TGTGCCAGCACCCTGGAGGCCAGAGCTAACTATGGCTACACCTTC.

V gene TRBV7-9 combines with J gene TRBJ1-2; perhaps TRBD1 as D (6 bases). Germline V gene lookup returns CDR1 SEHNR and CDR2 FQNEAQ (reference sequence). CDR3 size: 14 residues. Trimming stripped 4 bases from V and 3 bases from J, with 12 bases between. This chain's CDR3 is CASSSTGSYYGYTF. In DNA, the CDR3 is TGTGCCAGCAGCTCCACAGGGAGCTACTATGGCTACACCTTC.